This T cell receptor beta chain originates from a study of blood T cell repertoires in COVID-19. Germline-derived CDR1 and CDR2 are SGHVS and FNYEAQ. The CDR3 covers 17 residues. Trimming at V came to 3 bases and at J to 4 bases, leaving 9 bases not matched to a gene. Participants' own reports of clinical history determined their cohort assignment. It was within 2 weeks before study entry that exposed participants met a COVID-19 case. The method was immunoSEQ multiplex PCR; TCRdb's version includes in-frame clones alone and lacks a portion of them. This table holds approximately 190,000 clones, 84% found once.

Sequenced sample: PBMCs or T cells enriched from blood (not recorded which). This TCR was recovered from a woman between 25 and 40 years old who had been exposed to COVID-19. The chain has TRBV7-6 and TRBJ1-4, with 9 nucleotides matching TRBD1. As DNA, the CDR3 is TGTGCCAGCAGCTTTAGTCCGGCGGGACAGGGTAATGAAAAACTGTTTTTT. It codes for CASSFSPAGQGNEKLFF.